The subject of this entry is one T cell receptor beta chain. Its specificity is not known. Different DNA sequences within this sample yield the same CDR3. CDR3 length equals 15 residues. CDR1 and CDR2 from the germline V gene are MNHEY and SMNVEV (reference sequence). Trimming cost V 3 bases and J 2 bases; bases outside gene matches: 1. Cells designated naive CD8 were CD45RO-negative and were positively selected for CCR7, with terminally differentiated effector memory CD45RA+ cells excluded. This entry belongs to a study of shared clonotypes between healthy human individuals. Findings and limits, study-wide: With a handful of donors compared, roughly 4.9% of naive CD4 clonotypes were shared. Lower generation probabilities were found for non-shared clonotypes than for those shared by all four donors.

Generated by immunoSEQ multiplex PCR, the TCRdb table keeps only in-frame clones and is missing some. Of 500,000 to 700,000 clones in the sample, about 95% are singletons; the top ten hold about 0.11%. The receptor was derived from a woman aged 25 to 45 in good health. Source material: naive CD8+ T cells sorted from blood. The V and J genes are TRBV27 and TRBJ2-7; 13 bases agree with TRBD2. Here the CDR3 DNA reads TGTGCCAGCAGTTTCGGACTAGCGGGAGCCTACGAGCAGTACTTC. Protein: CASSFGLAGAYEQYF.